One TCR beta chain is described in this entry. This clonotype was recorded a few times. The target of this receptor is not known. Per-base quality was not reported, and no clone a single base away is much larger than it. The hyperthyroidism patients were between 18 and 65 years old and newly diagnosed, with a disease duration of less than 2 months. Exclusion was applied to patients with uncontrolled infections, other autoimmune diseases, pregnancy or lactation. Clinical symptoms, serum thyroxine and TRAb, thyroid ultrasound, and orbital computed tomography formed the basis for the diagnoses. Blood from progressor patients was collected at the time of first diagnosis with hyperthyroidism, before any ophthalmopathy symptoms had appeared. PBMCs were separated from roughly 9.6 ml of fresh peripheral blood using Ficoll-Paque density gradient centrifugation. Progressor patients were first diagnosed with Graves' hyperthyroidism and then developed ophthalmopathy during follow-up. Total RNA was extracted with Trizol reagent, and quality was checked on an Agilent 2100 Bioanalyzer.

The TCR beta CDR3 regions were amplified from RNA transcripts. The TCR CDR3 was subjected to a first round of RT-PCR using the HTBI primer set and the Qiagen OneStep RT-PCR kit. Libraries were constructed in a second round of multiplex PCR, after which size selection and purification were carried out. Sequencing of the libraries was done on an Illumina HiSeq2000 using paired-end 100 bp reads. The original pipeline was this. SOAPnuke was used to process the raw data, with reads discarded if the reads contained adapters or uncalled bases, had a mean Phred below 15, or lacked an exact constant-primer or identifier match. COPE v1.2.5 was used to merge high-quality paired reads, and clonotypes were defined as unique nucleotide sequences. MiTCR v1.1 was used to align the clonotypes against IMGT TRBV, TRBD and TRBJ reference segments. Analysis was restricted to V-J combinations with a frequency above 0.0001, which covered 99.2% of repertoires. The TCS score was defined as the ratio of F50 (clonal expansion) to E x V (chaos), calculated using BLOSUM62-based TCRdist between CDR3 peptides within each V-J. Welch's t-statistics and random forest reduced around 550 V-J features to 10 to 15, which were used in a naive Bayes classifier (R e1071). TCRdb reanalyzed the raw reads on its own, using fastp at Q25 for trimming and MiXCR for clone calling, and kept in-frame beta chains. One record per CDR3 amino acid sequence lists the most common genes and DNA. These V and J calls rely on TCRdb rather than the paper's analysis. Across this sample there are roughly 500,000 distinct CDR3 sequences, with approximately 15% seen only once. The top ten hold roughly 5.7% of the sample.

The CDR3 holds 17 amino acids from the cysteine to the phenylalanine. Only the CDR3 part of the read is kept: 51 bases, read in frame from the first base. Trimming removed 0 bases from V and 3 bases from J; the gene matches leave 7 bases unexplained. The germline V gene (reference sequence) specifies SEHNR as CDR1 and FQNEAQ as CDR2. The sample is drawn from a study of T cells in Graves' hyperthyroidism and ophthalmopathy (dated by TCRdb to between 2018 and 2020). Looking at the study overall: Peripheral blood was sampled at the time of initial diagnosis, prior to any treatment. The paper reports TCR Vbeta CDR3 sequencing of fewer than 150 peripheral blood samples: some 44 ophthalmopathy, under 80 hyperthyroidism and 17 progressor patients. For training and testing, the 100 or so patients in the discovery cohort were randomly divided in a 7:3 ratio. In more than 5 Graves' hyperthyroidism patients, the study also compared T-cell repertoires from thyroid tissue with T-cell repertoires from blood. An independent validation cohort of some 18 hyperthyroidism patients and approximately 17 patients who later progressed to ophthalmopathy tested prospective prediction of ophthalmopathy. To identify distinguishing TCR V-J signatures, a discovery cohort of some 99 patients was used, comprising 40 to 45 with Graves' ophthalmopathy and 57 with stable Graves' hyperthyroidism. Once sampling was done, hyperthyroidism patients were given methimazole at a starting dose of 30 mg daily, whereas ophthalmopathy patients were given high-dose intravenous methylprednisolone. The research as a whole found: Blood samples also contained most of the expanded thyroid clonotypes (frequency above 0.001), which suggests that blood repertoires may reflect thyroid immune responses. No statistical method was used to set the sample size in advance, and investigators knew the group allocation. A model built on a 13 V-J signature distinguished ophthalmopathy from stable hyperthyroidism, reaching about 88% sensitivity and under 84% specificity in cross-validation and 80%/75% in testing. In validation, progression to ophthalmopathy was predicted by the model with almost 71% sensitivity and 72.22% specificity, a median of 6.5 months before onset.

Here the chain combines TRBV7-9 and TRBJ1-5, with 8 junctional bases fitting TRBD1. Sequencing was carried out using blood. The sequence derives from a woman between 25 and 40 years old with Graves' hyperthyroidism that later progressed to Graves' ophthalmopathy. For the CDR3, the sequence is CASSLAGRQGLNQPQHF. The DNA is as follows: TGTGCCAGCAGCTTAGCCGGACGACAGGGGCTCAATCAGCCCCAGCATTTT.